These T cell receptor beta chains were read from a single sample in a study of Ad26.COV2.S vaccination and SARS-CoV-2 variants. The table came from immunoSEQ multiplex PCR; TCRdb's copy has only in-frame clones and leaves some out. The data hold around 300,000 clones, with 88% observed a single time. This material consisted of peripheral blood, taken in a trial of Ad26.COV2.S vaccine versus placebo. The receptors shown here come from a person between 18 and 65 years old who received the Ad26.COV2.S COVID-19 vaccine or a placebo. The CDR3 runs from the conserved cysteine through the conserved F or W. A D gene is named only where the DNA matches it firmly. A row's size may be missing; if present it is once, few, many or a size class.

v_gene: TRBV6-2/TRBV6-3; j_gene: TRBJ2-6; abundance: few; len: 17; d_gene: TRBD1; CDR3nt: TGTGCCAGCAGCCCCGGACAGGGCGACCCTGGGGCCAACGTCCTGACTTTC; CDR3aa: CASSPGQGDPGANVLTF
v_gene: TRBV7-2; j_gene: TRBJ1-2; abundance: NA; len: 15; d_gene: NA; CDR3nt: TGTGCCAGCAGCTTAGGTAGCAGGGGCGACTATGGCTACACCTTC; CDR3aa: CASSLGSRGDYGYTF
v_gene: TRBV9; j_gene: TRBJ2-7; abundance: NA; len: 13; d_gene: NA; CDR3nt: TGTGCCAGCAGCGTAGCCCCTGGGGACGAGCAGTACTTC; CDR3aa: CASSVAPGDEQYF
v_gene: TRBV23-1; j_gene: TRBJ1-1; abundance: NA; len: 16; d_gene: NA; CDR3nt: TGCGCCAGCAGTCCAAATGAAAGGGGTGAAGTCACTGAAGCTTTCTTT; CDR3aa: CASSPNERGEVTEAFF
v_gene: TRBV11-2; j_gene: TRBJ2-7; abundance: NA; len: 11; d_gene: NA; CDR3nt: TGTGCCAGCAGCTCGGGCTACGAGCAGTACTTC; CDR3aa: CASSSGYEQYF
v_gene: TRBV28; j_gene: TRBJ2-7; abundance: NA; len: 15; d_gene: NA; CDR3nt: TGTGCCAGCAAGGATTATCAAGGGGGTTCCTACGAGCAGTACTTC; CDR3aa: CASKDYQGGSYEQYF
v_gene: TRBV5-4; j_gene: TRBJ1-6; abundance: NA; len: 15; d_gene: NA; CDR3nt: TGTGCCAGCAGGCAGGAAACAGGAGAAGGTTCACCCCTCCACTTT; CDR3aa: CASRQETGEGSPLHF
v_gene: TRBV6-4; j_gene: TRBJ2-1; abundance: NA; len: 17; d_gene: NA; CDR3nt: TGTGCCAGCAACCCCATCGGCAGGCTTACTCACTACAATGAGCAGTTCTTC; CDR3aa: CASNPIGRLTHYNEQFF
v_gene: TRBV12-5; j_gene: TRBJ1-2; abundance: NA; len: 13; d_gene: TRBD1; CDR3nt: TGTGCTAGTGCCCTATCCGGGACAGACTACTACACCTTC; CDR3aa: CASALSGTDYYTF
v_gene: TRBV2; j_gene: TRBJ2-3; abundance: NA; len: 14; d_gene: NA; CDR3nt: TGTGCCAGCAGGGAATCGCGGAACACAGATACGCAGTATTTT; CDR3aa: CASRESRNTDTQYF
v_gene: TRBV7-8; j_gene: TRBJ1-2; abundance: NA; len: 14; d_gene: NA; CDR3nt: TGTGCCAGCAGCTTTAAGGGGATAAGCTATGGCTACACCTTC; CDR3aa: CASSFKGISYGYTF
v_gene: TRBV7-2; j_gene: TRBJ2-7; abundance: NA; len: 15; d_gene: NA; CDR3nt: TGTGCCAGCAGCACCCGACCCACGGCCGCATACGAGCAGTACTTC; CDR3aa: CASSTRPTAAYEQYF
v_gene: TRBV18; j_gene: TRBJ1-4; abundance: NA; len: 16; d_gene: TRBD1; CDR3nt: TGTGCCAGCTCACCACCGGGACAGGTGGCTAATGAAAAACTGTTTTTT; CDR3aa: CASSPPGQVANEKLFF
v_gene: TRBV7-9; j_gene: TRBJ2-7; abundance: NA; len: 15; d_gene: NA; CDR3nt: TGTGCCAGCAGCTTAGCACGCGGAGTAGGGCACGAGCAGTACTTC; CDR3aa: CASSLARGVGHEQYF
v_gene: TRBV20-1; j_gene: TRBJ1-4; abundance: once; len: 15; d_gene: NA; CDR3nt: TGCAGTGCTAGTAGCCCGGCAGGGATTAATGAAAAACTGTTTTTT; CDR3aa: CSASSPAGINEKLFF
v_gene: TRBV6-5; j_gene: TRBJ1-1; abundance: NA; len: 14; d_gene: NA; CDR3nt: TGTGCCAGCAGTTGGATACAGGGAAGAACTGAAGCTTTCTTT; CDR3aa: CASSWIQGRTEAFF
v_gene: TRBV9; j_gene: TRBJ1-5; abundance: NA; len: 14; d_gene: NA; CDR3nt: TGTGCCAGCAGCGTAGAGGCCAGCCTGGGGCCCCAGCATTTT; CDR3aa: CASSVEASLGPQHF
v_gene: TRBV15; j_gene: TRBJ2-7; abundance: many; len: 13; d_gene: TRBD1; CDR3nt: TGTGCCACCAGCACAGACAGGGGCTACGAGCAGTACTTC; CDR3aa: CATSTDRGYEQYF
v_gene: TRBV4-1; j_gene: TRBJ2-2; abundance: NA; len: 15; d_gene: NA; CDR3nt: TGCGCCAGCAGCCCGACTCCCTCTGGCACCGGGGAGCTGTTTTTT; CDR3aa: CASSPTPSGTGELFF
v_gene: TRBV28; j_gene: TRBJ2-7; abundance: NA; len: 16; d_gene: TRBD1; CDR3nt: TGTGCCAGCAGTTCCGCCCGGGACAGGGGGCTTCGCGAGCAGTACTTC; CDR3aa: CASSSARDRGLREQYF
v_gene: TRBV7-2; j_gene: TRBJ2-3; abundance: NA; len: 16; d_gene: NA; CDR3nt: TGTGCCAGCAGCTTAGGCGGTAGCTGGGCAACAGATACGCAGTATTTT; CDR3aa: CASSLGGSWATDTQYF
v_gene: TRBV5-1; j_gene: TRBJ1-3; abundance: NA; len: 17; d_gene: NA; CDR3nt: TGCGCCAGCAGCCCCGCTGTTCAGGCGACATCTGGAAACACCATATATTTT; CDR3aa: CASSPAVQATSGNTIYF